These 20 T cell receptor beta chains were all obtained from the same sample, sequenced in a study of OX40 agonist ivuxolimab in advanced cancers. Profiled with immunoSEQ multiplex PCR; TCRdb holds only in-frame clones, not every one. The sample records about 79,000 clones, roughly 90% being singletons. This specimen was CD4+ or CD8+ T cells sorted from blood, taken in a trial of the OX40 agonist ivuxolimab. The receptor set was obtained from an adult with an advanced solid tumor such as melanoma, head and neck, liver or kidney cancer.

This chain joins TRBV21-1 and TRBJ1-5. TRBV21-1 is a known pseudogene. CDR3 length equals 10 residues. The CDR3: CASIQRAQHF. DNA for the CDR3: TGTGCCAGCATACAAAGGGCCCAGCATTTT.

This chain uses TRBV5-8 with TRBJ2-3; 10 nucleotides agree with TRBD1. CDR3 length equals 16 residues. V was pared by 4 bases and J by 1 base, with 6 bases of the junction left unmatched. Germline lookup yields CDR1 SGHTS and CDR2 YDEGEE. CDR3 bases: TGTGCCAGCAGCGGGACAGGGGCCCCACGCACAGATACGCAGTATTTT. Amino acids: CASSGTGAPRTDTQYF.

The gene calls are TRBV19 and TRBJ1-2, with D perhaps matching TRBD1 (6 bases). Trimming took off 6 bases at V and 0 bases at J, with 14 bases between the two ends. Germline lookup yields CDR1 LNHDA and CDR2 SQIVND (reference sequence). There are 15 residues in the CDR3. CDR3 sequence (DNA): TGTGCCAGTAGCAAACCGGGACAATCTAACTATGGCTACACCTTC. It codes for CASSKPGQSNYGYTF.

This chain connects TRBV11-2 to TRBJ2-3, with 10 nucleotides matching TRBD2. With 3 bases clipped from V and 0 bases from J, the junction kept 9 bases outside the gene matches. The germline CDR1 and CDR2 sequences are SGHAT and FQNNGV. CDR3 size: 18 residues. CDR3 nucleotides: TGTGCCAGCAGCTTTAGCGGGAGGAGGGTCGGCAGCACAGATACGCAGTATTTT. This codes for CASSFSGRRVGSTDTQYF.

The rearrangement joins TRBV7-2 to TRBJ2-7; D ambiguous. Looked up from germline, CDR1 is SGHTA and CDR2 is FQGNSA. The CDR3 totals 13 residues. V lost 6 bases, J lost 5 bases, and 14 bases lay in between. The CDR3 here is CASRRPPTDEQYF. DNA for the CDR3: TGTGCCAGCAGACGGCCACCCACGGACGAGCAGTACTTC.

This sequence joins TRBV7-2 and TRBJ2-4, with TRBD2 matching over 11 bases. This CDR3 has 15 amino acids. Germline V gives CDR1 SGHTA, CDR2 FQGNSA. V lost 5 bases and J lost 5; bases outside the gene matches: 5. The CDR3 sequence is CASSPNSGRENIQYF. The CDR3 DNA follows: TGTGCCAGCAGCCCCAATAGCGGGAGGGAAAACATTCAGTACTTC.

The chain uses TRBV6-1 and TRBJ1-2; 10 nucleotides match TRBD1. The J segment lost 8 bases and the V segment lost 8 bases, leaving 8 bases of the junction unmatched. Germline assignment: CDR1 MNHNS and CDR2 SASEGT. CDR3 size: 13 residues. The CDR3 here is CASGTGALGGYTF. CDR3 in DNA: TGTGCCAGCGGGACAGGGGCCCTCGGGGGCTACACCTTC.

V and J are TRBV7-2 and TRBJ1-2, with TRBD1 matching 8 bases. The germline V gene has CDR1 SGHTA and CDR2 FQGNSA. The CDR3 contains 13 residues. With V trimmed by 4 bases and J by 7 bases, 5 bases remained unmatched. The chain's CDR3 is CASSSDRASGYTF. The DNA of the CDR3 is TGTGCCAGCAGCTCGGACAGGGCCTCTGGCTACACCTTC. Supplemented by reference TRBV7-2 and TRBJ1-2, the full variable domain reads GAGVSQSPSNKVTEKGKDVELRCDPISGHTALYWYRQSLGQGLEFLIYFQGNSAPDKSGLPSDRFSAERTGGSVSTLTIQRTQQEDSAVYLCASSSDRASGYTFGSGTRLTVV.

This clone has a single count. The chain joins TRBV6-6 to TRBJ1-2, with 10 nucleotides matching TRBD1. The ends lost 4 bases at V and 7 bases at J; junction bases unmatched: 3. Germline V CDR1 and CDR2: MNHNY, SVGAGI (reference sequence). The CDR3 length is 13 residues. CDR3: CASSSGTGAGYTF. In DNA form, the CDR3 reads TGTGCCAGCAGTTCCGGGACAGGGGCTGGCTACACCTTC.

The chain joins TRBV19 to TRBJ2-2; the match to TRBD1 covers 8 bases. Germline CDR1 LNHDA, CDR2 SQIVND (reference sequence). CDR3 size: 13 residues. Unmatched junction bases numbered 1, after V lost 4 bases and J lost 6 bases. The CDR3 DNA follows: TGTGCCAGTAGTAACAGGGGGGCCGGGGAGCTGTTTTTT. Its protein is CASSNRGAGELFF.

The gene calls are TRBV9 and TRBJ2-3; 13 bases are shared with TRBD2. The CDR3 contains 17 residues. Germline V gene lookup returns CDR1 SGDLS and CDR2 YYNGEE. Unmatched junction bases numbered 5, after V lost 0 bases and J lost 4 bases. The CDR3: CASSVGGLAGLPDTQYF. The CDR3 DNA reads TGTGCCAGCAGCGTAGGGGGACTAGCGGGACTCCCAGATACGCAGTATTTT.

The chain uses TRBV7-2 and TRBJ1-1; D is ambiguous. The CDR3 covers 14 residues. Per germline, CDR1 SGHTA and CDR2 FQGNSA. V was trimmed by 0 bases and J by 1 base, leaving 6 bases between them. CDR3 DNA: TGTGCCAGCAGCTTAGCCGTCCCGAACACTGAAGCTTTCTTT. Amino acid sequence: CASSLAVPNTEAFF. Using reference TRBV7-2 and TRBJ1-1 for the parts outside the CDR3, the full variable domain is GAGVSQSPSNKVTEKGKDVELRCDPISGHTALYWYRQSLGQGLEFLIYFQGNSAPDKSGLPSDRFSAERTGGSVSTLTIQRTQQEDSAVYLCASSLAVPNTEAFFGQGTRLTVV.

The rearrangement links TRBV2 to TRBJ2-7, with 11 bases aligning to TRBD1. Germline loops: CDR1 SNHLY, CDR2 FYNNEI. The CDR3 totals 16 residues. The V gene end was trimmed by 4 bases and the J gene end by 0 bases; junction bases not matched to a gene: 5. This CDR3 reads CASSGAGTGGSYEQYF. The CDR3 DNA follows: TGTGCCAGCAGTGGGGCCGGGACAGGGGGCTCCTACGAGCAGTACTTC.

This chain links TRBV2 with TRBJ1-2; unclear D gene. The CDR3 is 13 amino acids. Germline V gives CDR1 SNHLY, CDR2 FYNNEI. Deletions cut 5 bases from V and 3 bases from J, with 10 bases between. The CDR3 loop reads CASSSQVDYGYTF. CDR3 bases: TGTGCCAGCAGTAGCCAGGTAGACTATGGCTACACCTTC.

V and J are TRBV19 and TRBJ2-2; maybe TRBD2 (6 bases). Deletions cut 7 bases from V and 4 bases from J, with 13 bases between. The CDR3 is made up of 14 amino acids. Germline CDR1 and CDR2: LNHDA and SQIVND (reference sequence). CDR3 protein: CASTKGGTTGELFF. As DNA, the CDR3 is TGTGCCAGTACTAAGGGAGGAACCACCGGGGAGCTGTTTTTT. Supplemented by reference TRBV19 and TRBJ2-2, the full variable domain reads DGGITQSPKYLFRKEGQNVTLSCEQNLNHDAMYWYRQDPGQGLRLIYYSQIVNDFQKGDIAEGYSVSREKKESFPLTVTSAQKNPTAFYLCASTKGGTTGELFFGEGSRLTVL.

The rearrangement links TRBV27 to TRBJ2-1, with D perhaps being TRBD1 or TRBD2 (5 bases each). The CDR3 covers 16 residues. CDR1 MNHEY and CDR2 SMNVEV come from the germline V gene (reference sequence). Trimming took 4 bases from V and 5 from J, leaving 18 bases between them. CDR3 region: CASSSTGTRGNNEQFF. CDR3 nucleotide sequence: TGTGCCAGCAGTTCCACCGGGACCCGAGGTAACAATGAGCAGTTCTTC.

This clone was detected a few times. The chain joins TRBV7-3 to TRBJ2-1; no clear D. The germline gives CDR1 SGHTA, CDR2 FQGTGA. The CDR3 is 14 amino acids. V was cut by 5 bases and J by 10 bases, with 18 bases left in between. The CDR3 coding sequence is TGTGCCAGCAGCCCCCAGTCAGGATCCCCCGAGCAGTTCTTC. Its translation: CASSPQSGSPEQFF.

There are a few counts of this clone. The V call is TRBV7-9, the J call TRBJ1-1; D is ambiguous. The CDR3 sequence is 12 residues long. V lost 10 bases and J lost 0, with 9 bases in between. Per the germline V gene, CDR1 is SEHNR and CDR2 is FQNEAQ (reference sequence). CDR3 sequence: CATAFMNTEAFF. As DNA, the CDR3 is TGTGCCACCGCATTCATGAACACTGAAGCTTTCTTT.

V usage is TRBV6-5 and J usage is TRBJ2-3; 7 bases align to TRBD1. Germline assignment: CDR1 MNHEY and CDR2 SVGAGI. Trimming removed 8 bases from V and 8 bases from J; junction bases left unmatched: 10. CDR3 length: 13 residues. DNA of the CDR3: TGTGCCAGCGGAACGACAGGGACGAGTACGCAGTATTTT. It yields the protein CASGTTGTSTQYF.

The gene calls are TRBV5-1 and TRBJ1-2, with D perhaps TRBD1 (6 bases). Trimming shortened V by 0 bases and J by 2 bases, and 17 bases separated the two germline ends. The germline CDR1 and CDR2 sequences are SGHRS and YFSETQ. This CDR3 comprises 17 residues. CDR3: CASSLVYRETPNYGYTF. The CDR3 DNA reads TGCGCCAGCAGCTTGGTGTACAGGGAAACCCCAAACTATGGCTACACCTTC.